Listed below are T cell receptor beta chains from one sample, sequenced in a study of neurological immune-mediated disorders. TCRdb recomputed calls from the 5' RACE reads with MiXCR, one row per CDR3 protein. This sample has over 55,000 distinct CDR3 sequences; 8.5% to 10% occur once, and the top ten carry approximately 12%. The sample taken for sequencing was PBMCs. These receptors were collected from a man in his thirties or forties in good health. The CDR3 runs from the conserved cysteine through the conserved F or W. D genes are given only for firm matches. Rows give clone size only sometimes, using once, few, many, or a class for an expanded clone.

D,size,V,J,DNA,CDR3
TRBD1,many,TRBV20-1,TRBJ2-7,TGCAGTGCCCTAGACCCGACAGGGGACTACGAGCAGTACTTC,CSALDPTGDYEQYF
NA,many,TRBV7-9,TRBJ2-2,TGTGCCAGCAGCTTAGCTGACTACCCGGGAACCGGGGAGCTGTTTTTT,CASSLADYPGTGELFF
NA,many,TRBV28,TRBJ2-5,TGTGCCAGCAGTTTATTTTCTGAGACCCAGTACTTC,CASSLFSETQYF
NA,many,TRBV18,TRBJ2-7,TGTGCCAGCTCACCGAACGAGCAGTACTTC,CASSPNEQYF
NA,many,TRBV20-1,TRBJ1-1,TGCAGTGTCCAAAGATCAGTTCTGGGAACTGAAGCTTTCTTT,CSVQRSVLGTEAFF
NA,NA,TRBV27,TRBJ2-2,TGTGCCAGCAGTCTGGAAAGGTCCACCTGGGAGCTGTTTTTT,CASSLERSTWELFF
TRBD1,many,TRBV15,TRBJ2-7,TGTGCCACCAGCAGAGACTCTCCGGGACAGGGGGACGAGCAGTACTTC,CATSRDSPGQGDEQYF
NA,few,TRBV12-3/TRBV12-4,TRBJ1-4,TGTGCCAGCAGTTCGGGACCTAATGAAAAACTGTTTTTT,CASSSGPNEKLFF
NA,many,TRBV4-1,TRBJ2-5,TGCGCCAGCAGTCGCCTGACTGGGGAGACCCAGTACTTC,CASSRLTGETQYF
TRBD2,many,TRBV7-8,TRBJ2-6,TGTGCCAGCAGCCCGTCGGTGGGACTAGCGGGAGCTGGGGCCAACGTCCTGACTTTC,CASSPSVGLAGAGANVLTF
NA,many,TRBV12-3/TRBV12-4,TRBJ2-4,TGTGCCAGCAGTTGGGAATACTCCTACTCATCCATTCAGTACTTC,CASSWEYSYSSIQYF
NA,NA,TRBV27,TRBJ2-1,TGTGCCAGCAGTCGGGCCCAGGGAGTCGGTCCGTTCTTC,CASSRAQGVGPFF
TRBD1,many,TRBV25-1,TRBJ1-6,TGTGCCAGCAGTAGACGGACAGGGTCGGATTCACCCCTCCACTTT,CASSRRTGSDSPLHF
NA,many,TRBV9,TRBJ1-2,TGTGCCAGCAGCGTCCAGACTAACTATGGCTACACCTTC,CASSVQTNYGYTF